This T cell receptor beta chain was profiled in a study of T-cell memory formation after mild COVID-19. TCRdb processed the 5' RACE reads anew with MiXCR; each CDR3 protein has one entry. The profile covers 550,000 to 650,000 distinct CDR3 sequences, with around 15% appearing a single time and roughly 7.8% taken by the ten largest. V was shortened by 8 bases and J by 4 bases, with 8 bases between the two germline ends. This CDR3 comprises 12 residues. CDR1 is LGHNT and CDR2 is FRNRAP in the germline V gene. This receptor was obtained from an adult woman who had mild COVID-19 (a few samples of this study predate the infection). Cell type and time point are not known. This chain connects TRBV12-5 to TRBJ2-2, with D unclear. Sequencing was done on a sample of PBMCs or a T cell subset sorted from them (not recorded which). The CDR3 region has the DNA TGTGCTAGTTCGGGTTCCACCGGGGAGCTGTTTTTT. This translates into CASSGSTGELFF. Based on the CDR3 plus reference TRBV12-5 and TRBJ2-2, the full variable domain is DARVTQTPRHKVTEMGQEVTMRCQPILGHNTVFWYRQTMMQGLELLAYFRNRAPLDDSGMPKDRFSAEMPDATLATLKIQPSEPRDSAVYFCASSGSTGELFFGEGSRLTVL.